These 2 T cell receptor beta chains originate from one sample sequenced in a study of CXCR3-negative and CXCR3-positive naive CD8 T cells. 5' RACE that incorporated UMI labels was used to prepare the TRB cDNA libraries. TCRdb re-analyzed the 5' RACE reads; it lists each CDR3 protein once, without DNA. The listing records about 22,000 distinct CDR3 sequences. The sample was memory CD8+ T cells from blood. These receptors came from a human donor in good health. Some clones in this sample may be carry-over from other donors' samples.

This chain connects TRBV7-6 to TRBJ2-2; there is no DNA to check the TCRdb D call of TRBD1. Germline CDR1 and CDR2: SGHVS and FNYEAQ. The CDR3 covers 15 residues. The CDR3 loop is CASSPGTANTGELFF.

The V and J genes are TRBV12-3 or TRBV12-4 and TRBJ1-2; TCRdb outputs TRBD1, but without DNA this stays unchecked. This CDR3 contains 14 residues. This CDR3 reads CASSFGTANYGYTF.